There are a few counts of the clone carrying this T cell receptor (beta chain). The method was immunoSEQ multiplex PCR; TCRdb's version includes in-frame clones alone and lacks a portion of them. This sample has under 60,000 clones, with around 94% found just once. V lost 8 bases and J lost 7, with 11 bases in between. From germline, CDR1 is SGHTA and CDR2 FQGNSA. The CDR3 runs 11 residues. The sample originates from a study of T cell changes during pregnancy in multiple sclerosis. The chain uses TRBV7-2 and TRBJ1-1; D is perhaps TRBD1 (6 bases). This TCR derives from a female donor with multiple sclerosis, enrolled in a pregnancy study. The sequencing used CD4+ T cells from peripheral blood mononuclear cells, collected in the third trimester of pregnancy. The CDR3 loop is CASGRGFEAFF. The CDR3 region has the DNA TGTGCCAGCGGCAGGGGCTTTGAAGCTTTCTTT.